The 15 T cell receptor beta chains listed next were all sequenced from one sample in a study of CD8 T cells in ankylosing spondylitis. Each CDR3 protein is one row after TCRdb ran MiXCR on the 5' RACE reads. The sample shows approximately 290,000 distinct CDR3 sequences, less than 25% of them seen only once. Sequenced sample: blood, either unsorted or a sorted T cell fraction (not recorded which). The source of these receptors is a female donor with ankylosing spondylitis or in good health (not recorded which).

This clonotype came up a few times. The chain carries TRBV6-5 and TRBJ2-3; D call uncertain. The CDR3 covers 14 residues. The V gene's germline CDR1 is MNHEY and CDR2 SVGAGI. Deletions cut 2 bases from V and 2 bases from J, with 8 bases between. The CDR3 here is CASSYGRNTDTQYF. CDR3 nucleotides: TGTGCCAGCAGTTACGGGCGAAACACAGATACGCAGTATTTT.

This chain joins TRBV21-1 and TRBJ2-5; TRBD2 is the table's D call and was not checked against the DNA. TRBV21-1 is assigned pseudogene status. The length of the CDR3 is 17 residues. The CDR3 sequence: CAGDTSGRAPPSKTQYF. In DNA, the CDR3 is TGTGCCGGCGATACTAGCGGGAGGGCCCCACCTTCGAAGACCCAGTACTTC.

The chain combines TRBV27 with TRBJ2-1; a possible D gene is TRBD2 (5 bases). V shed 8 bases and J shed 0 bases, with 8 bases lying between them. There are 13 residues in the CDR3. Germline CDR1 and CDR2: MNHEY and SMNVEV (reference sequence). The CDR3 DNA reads TGTGCCAGCGGCGGGCGCTCCTACAATGAGCAGTTCTTC. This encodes CASGGRSYNEQFF.

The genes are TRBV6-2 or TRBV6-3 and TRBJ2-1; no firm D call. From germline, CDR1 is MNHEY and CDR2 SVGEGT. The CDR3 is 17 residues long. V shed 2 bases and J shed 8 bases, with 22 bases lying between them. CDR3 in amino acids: CASSYGRRPLPVDEQFF. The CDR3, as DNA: TGTGCCAGCAGTTACGGGCGGCGACCCCTCCCAGTCGATGAGCAGTTCTTC.

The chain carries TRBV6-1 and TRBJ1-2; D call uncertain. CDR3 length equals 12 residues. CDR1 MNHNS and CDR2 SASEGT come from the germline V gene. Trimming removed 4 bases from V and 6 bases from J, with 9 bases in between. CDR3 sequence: CASSATDHGYTF. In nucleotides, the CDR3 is TGTGCCAGCAGTGCAACTGACCATGGCTACACCTTC.

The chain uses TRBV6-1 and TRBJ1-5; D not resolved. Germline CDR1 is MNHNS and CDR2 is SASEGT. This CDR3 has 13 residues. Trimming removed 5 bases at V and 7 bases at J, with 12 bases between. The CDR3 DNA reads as TGTGCCAGCAGTACCCGCCCCCGGCAGCCCCAGCATTTT. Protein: CASSTRPRQPQHF.

The CDR3 coding sequence is TGCGCCAGCAGTCAATCGGGCCGTAGCAATGAGCAGTTCTTC. As protein: CASSQSGRSNEQFF. The chain combines TRBV23-1 with TRBJ2-1; D uncertain. TRBV23-1 qualifies as an ORF whose function is uncertain. The V gene lost 0 bases and the J gene lost 6 bases, with 9 bases spanning the gap. The CDR3 contains 14 residues.

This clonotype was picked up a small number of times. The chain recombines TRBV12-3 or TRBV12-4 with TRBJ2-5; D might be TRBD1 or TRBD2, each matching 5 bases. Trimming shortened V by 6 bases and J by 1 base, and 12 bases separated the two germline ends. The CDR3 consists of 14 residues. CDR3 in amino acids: CASRRGPSQETQYF. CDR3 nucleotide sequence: TGTGCCAGCAGGAGGGGACCTAGCCAAGAGACCCAGTACTTC.

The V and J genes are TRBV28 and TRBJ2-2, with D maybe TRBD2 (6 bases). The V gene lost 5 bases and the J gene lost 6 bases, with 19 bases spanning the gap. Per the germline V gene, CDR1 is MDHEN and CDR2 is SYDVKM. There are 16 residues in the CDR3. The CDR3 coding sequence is TGTGCCAGCAGTCACTCCCTGGGGGGATCACCCGGGGAGCTGTTTTTT. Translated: CASSHSLGGSPGELFF.

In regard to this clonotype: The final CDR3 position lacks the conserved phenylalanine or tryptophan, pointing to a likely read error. CDR3 coding DNA: TGTGCCAGCAGCTTCCGGGGAGGGACACACAATGAGCAGTTCTTA. Its protein product is CASSFRGGTHNEQFL. This sequence joins TRBV7-9 and TRBJ2-1, with a tentative D call TRBD2 (7 bases). V lost 3 bases and J 5 bases, leaving 14 bases between the germline ends. The germline V gene encodes CDR1 SEHNR and CDR2 FQNEAQ (reference sequence). The CDR3 loop spans 15 amino acids.

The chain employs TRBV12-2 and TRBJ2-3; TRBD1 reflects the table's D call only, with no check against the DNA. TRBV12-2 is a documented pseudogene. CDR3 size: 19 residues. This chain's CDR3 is CASRPHGDRGDTSTDTQYF. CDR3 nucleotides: TGTGCAAGTCGCCCTCATGGGGACCGGGGGGATACCAGCACAGATACGCAGTATTTT.

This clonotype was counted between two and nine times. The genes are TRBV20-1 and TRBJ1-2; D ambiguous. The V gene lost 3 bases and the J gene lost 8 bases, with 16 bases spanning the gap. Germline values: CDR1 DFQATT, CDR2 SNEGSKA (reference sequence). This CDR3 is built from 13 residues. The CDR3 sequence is CSASAGSASGYTF. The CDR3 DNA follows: TGCAGTGCTAGCGCAGGATCGGCCTCCGGCTACACCTTC.

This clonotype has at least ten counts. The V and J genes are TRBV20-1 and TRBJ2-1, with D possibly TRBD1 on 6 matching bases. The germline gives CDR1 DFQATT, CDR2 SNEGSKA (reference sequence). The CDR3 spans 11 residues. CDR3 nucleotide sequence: TGCACCACAGGGTCCTACAATGAGCAGTTCTTC. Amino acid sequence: CTTGSYNEQFF.

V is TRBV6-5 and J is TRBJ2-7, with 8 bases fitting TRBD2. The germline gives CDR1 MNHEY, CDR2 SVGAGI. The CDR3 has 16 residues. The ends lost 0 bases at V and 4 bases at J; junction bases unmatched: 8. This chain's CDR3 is CASSYSRPGRGYEQYF. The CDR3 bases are TGTGCCAGCAGTTACTCACGTCCCGGGAGGGGATACGAGCAGTACTTC.

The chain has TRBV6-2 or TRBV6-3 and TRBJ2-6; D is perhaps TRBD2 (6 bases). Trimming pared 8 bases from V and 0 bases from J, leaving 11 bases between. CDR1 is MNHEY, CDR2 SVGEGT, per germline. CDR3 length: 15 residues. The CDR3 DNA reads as TGTGCCAGCTCCCACGGGGGCTCTGGGGCCAACGTCCTGACTTTC. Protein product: CASSHGGSGANVLTF.